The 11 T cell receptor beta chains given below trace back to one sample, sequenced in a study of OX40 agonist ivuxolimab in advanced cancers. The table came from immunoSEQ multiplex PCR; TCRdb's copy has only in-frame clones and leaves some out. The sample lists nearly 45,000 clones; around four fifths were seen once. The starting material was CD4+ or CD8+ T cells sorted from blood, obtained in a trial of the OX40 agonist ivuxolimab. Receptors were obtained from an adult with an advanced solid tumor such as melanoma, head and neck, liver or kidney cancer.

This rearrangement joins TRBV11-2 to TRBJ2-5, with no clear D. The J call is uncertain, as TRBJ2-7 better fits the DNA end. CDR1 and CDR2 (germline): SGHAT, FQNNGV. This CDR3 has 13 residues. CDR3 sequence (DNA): TGTGCCAGCAGCTTACCTGGGGACTACGAGCAGTACTTC. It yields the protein CASSLPGDYEQYF.

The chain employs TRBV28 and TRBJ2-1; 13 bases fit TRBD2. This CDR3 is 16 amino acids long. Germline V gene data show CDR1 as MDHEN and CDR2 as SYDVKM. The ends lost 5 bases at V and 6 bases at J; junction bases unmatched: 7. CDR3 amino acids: CASSLPGLAGINEQFF. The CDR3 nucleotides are TGTGCCAGCAGTCTACCGGGACTAGCGGGAATCAATGAGCAGTTCTTC. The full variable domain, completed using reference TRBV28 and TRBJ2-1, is DVKVTQSSRYLVKRTGEKVFLECVQDMDHENMFWYRQDPGLGLRLIYFSYDVKMKEKGDIPEGYSVSREKKERFSLILESASTNQTSMYLCASSLPGLAGINEQFFGPGTRLTVL.

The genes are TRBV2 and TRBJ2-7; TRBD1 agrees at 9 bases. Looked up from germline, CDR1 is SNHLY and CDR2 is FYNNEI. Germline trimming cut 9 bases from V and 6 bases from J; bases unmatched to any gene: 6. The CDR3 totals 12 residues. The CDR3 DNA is TGTGCCAGTAGGGGACAGGGAGGCGAGCAGTACTTC. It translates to CASRGQGGEQYF.

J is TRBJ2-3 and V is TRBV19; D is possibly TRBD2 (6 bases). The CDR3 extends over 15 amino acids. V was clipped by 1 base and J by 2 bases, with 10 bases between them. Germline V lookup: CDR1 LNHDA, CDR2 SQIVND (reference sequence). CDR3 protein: CASSIVGGPTDTQYF. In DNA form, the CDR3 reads TGTGCCAGTAGTATAGTGGGAGGACCCACAGATACGCAGTATTTT.

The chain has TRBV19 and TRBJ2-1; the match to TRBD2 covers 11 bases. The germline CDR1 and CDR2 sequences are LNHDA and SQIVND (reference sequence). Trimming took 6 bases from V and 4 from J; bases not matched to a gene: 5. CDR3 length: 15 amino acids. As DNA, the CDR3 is TGTGCCAGTAGCTCGGGACTAGCGGCGTACAATGAGCAGTTCTTC. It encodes CASSSGLAAYNEQFF. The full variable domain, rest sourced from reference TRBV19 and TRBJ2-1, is DGGITQSPKYLFRKEGQNVTLSCEQNLNHDAMYWYRQDPGQGLRLIYYSQIVNDFQKGDIAEGYSVSREKKESFPLTVTSAQKNPTAFYLCASSSGLAAYNEQFFGPGTRLTVL.

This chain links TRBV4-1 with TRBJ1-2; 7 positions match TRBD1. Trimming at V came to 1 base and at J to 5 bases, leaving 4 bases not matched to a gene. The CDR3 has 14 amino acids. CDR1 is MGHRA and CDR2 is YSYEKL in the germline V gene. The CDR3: CASSQGGQLYGYTF. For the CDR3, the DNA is TGCGCCAGCAGCCAAGGGGGACAGTTATATGGCTACACCTTC.

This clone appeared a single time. DNA of the CDR3: TGTGCCAGTAGTATAGCCAGGAACACTGAAGCTTTCTTT. It codes for CASSIARNTEAFF. The chain couples TRBV19 to TRBJ1-1; D not certain. Germline CDR1 LNHDA, CDR2 SQIVND (reference sequence). There are 13 residues in the CDR3. V was shortened by 1 base and J by 1 base, with 4 bases between the two germline ends.

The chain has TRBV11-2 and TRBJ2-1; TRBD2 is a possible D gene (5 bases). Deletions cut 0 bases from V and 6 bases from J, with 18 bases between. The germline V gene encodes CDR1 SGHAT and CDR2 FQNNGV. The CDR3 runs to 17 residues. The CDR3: CASSLDVGEWFFNEQFF. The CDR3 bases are TGTGCCAGCAGCTTAGATGTGGGAGAATGGTTTTTCAATGAGCAGTTCTTC.

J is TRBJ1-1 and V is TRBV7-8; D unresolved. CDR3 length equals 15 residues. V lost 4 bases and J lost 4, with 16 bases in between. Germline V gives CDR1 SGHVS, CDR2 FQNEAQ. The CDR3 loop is CASSYSSGYGTEAFF. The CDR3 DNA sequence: TGTGCCAGCAGCTATAGCTCGGGGTACGGCACTGAAGCTTTCTTT.

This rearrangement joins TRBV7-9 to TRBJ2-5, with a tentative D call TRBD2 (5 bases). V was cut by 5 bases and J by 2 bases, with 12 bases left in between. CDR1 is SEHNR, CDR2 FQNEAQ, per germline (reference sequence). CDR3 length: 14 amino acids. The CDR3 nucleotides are TGTGCCAGCAGCCCACGGACTTTACAAGAGACCCAGTACTTC. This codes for CASSPRTLQETQYF.

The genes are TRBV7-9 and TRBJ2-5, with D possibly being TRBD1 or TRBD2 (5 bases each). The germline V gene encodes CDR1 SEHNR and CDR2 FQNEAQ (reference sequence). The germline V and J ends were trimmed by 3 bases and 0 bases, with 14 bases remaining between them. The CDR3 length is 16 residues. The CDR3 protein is CASSFGTTLDQETQYF. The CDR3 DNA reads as TGTGCCAGCAGCTTCGGGACCACATTAGACCAAGAGACCCAGTACTTC. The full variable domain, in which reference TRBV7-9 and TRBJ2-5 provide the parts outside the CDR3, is DTGVSQNPRHKITKRGQNVTFRCDPISEHNRLYWYRQTLGQGPEFLTYFQNEAQLEKSRLLSDRFSAERPKGSFSTLEIQRTEQGDSAMYLCASSFGTTLDQETQYFGPGTRLLVL.